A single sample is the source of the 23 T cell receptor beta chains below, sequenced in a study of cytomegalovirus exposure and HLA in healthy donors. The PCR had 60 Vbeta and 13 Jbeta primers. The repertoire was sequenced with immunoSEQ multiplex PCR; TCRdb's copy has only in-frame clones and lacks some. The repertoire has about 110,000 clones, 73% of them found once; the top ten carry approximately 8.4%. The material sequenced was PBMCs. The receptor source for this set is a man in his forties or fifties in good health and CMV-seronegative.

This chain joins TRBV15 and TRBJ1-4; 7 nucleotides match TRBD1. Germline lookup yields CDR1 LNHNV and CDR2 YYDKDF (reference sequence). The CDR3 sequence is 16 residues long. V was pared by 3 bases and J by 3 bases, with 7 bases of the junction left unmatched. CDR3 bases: TGTGCCACCAGCAGTACCAGGGGGTTAGCTAATGAAAAACTGTTTTTT. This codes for CATSSTRGLANEKLFF.

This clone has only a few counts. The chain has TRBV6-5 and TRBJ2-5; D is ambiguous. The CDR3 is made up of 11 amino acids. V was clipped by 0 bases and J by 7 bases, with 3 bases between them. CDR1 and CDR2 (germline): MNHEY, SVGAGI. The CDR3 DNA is TGTGCCAGCAGTTACTCCGGGACCCAGTACTTC. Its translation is CASSYSGTQYF.

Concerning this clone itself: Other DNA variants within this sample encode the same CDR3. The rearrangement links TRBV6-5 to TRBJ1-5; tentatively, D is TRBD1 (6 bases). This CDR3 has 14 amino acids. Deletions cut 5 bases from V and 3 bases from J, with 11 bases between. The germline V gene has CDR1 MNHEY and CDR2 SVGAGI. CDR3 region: CASSNRDNNQPQHF. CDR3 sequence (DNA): TGTGCCAGCAGTAACAGGGACAACAATCAGCCCCAGCATTTT.

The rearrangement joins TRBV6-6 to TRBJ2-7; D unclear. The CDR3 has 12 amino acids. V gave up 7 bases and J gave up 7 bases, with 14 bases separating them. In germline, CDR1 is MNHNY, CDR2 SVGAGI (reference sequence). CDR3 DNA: TGTGCCAGCACCAACTACAAAGAGGAGCAGTACTTC. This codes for CASTNYKEEQYF.

The CDR3 spells CASSWDRENSPLHF. The CDR3 DNA reads TGCGCCAGCAGCTGGGACAGGGAAAATTCACCCCTCCACTTT. The chain employs TRBV5-1 and TRBJ1-6, with 9 positions matching TRBD1. CDR3 length: 14 amino acids. The germline gives CDR1 SGHRS, CDR2 YFSETQ. The ends lost 3 bases at V and 7 bases at J; junction bases unmatched: 2.

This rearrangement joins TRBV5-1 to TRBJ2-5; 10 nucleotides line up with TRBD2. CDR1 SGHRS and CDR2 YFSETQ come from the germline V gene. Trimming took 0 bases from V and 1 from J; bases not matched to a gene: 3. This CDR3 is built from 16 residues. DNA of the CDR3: TGCGCCAGCAGCTTGGGACTAGCGGGCCCCCAAGAGACCCAGTACTTC. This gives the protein CASSLGLAGPQETQYF. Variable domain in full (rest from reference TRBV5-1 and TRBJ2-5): KAGVTQTPRYLIKTRGQQVTLSCSPISGHRSVSWYQQTPGQGLQFLFEYFSETQRNKGNFPGRFSGRQFSNSRSEMNVSTLELGDSALYLCASSLGLAGPQETQYFGPGTRLLVL.

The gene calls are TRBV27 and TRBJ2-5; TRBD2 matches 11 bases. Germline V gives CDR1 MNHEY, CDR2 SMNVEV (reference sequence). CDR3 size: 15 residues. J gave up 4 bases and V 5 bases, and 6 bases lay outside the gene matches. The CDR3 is CASSARTSGRETQYF. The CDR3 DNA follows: TGTGCCAGCAGTGCCCGGACTAGCGGGCGAGAGACCCAGTACTTC.

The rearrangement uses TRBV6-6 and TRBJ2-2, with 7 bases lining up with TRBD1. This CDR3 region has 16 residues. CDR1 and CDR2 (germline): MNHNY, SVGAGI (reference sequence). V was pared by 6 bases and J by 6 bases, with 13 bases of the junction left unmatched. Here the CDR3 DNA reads TGTGCCAGCAGGGGGACAGCCAGTACATCCGCCGGGGAGCTGTTTTTT. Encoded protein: CASRGTASTSAGELFF.

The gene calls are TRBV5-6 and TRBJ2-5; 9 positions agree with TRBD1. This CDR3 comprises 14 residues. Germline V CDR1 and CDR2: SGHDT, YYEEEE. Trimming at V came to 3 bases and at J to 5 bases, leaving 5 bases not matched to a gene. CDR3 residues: CASSWDRVLETQYF. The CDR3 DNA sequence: TGTGCCAGCAGCTGGGACAGGGTATTGGAGACCCAGTACTTC.

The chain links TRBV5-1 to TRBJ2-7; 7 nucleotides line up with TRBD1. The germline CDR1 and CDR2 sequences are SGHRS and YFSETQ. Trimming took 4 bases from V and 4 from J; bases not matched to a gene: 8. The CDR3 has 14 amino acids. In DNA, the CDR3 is TGCGCCAGCAGCAATAGGGACAGATTATACGAGCAGTACTTC. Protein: CASSNRDRLYEQYF.

Written as DNA, the CDR3 is TGTGCCAGTAGATCCCCGGGACAAGGAAAGACTGAAGCTTTCTTT. Translation: CASRSPGQGKTEAFF. This rearrangement joins TRBV19 to TRBJ1-1; D perhaps matches TRBD1 (6 bases). V shed 6 bases and J shed 5 bases, with 19 bases lying between them. Germline values: CDR1 LNHDA, CDR2 SQIVND (reference sequence). The CDR3 covers 15 residues.

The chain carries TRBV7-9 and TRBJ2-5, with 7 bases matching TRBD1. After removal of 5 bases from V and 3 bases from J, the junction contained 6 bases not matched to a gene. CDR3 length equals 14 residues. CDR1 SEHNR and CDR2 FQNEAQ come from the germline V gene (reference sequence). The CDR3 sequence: CASSGWTGEETQYF. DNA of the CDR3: TGTGCCAGCAGCGGATGGACAGGAGAAGAGACCCAGTACTTC. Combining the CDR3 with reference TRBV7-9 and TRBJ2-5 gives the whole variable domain DTGVSQNPRHKITKRGQNVTFRCDPISEHNRLYWYRQTLGQGPEFLTYFQNEAQLEKSRLLSDRFSAERPKGSFSTLEIQRTEQGDSAMYLCASSGWTGEETQYFGPGTRLLVL.

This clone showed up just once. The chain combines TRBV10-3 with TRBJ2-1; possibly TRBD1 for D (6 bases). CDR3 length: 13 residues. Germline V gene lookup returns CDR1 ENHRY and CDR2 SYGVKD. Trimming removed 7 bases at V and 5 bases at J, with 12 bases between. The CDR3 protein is CAIKQGTHNEQFF. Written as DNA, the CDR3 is TGTGCCATCAAACAGGGTACCCACAATGAGCAGTTCTTC.

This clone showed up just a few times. The CDR3 here is CASSPLAGRKDTQYF. CDR3 coding DNA: TGTGCCAGCAGCCCTCTAGCAGGTAGAAAAGATACGCAGTATTTT. J is TRBJ2-3 and V is TRBV5-6; possible D gene TRBD2, 5 bases. CDR1 and CDR2 from the germline V gene are SGHDT and YYEEEE. This CDR3 spans 15 amino acids. V gave up 4 bases and J gave up 5 bases, with 17 bases separating them.

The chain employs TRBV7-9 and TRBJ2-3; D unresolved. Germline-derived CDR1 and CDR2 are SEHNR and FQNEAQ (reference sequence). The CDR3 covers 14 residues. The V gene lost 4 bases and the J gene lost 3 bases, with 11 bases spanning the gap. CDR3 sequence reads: CASSSPRGTDTQYF. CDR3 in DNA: TGTGCCAGCAGCTCCCCGCGAGGAACAGATACGCAGTATTTT.

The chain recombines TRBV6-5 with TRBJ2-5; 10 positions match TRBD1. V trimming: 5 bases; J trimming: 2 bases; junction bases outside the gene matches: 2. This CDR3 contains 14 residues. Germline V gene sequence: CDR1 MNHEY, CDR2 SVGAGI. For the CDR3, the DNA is TGTGCCAGCAGTCGGGACAGGGGACAAGAGACCCAGTACTTC. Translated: CASSRDRGQETQYF.

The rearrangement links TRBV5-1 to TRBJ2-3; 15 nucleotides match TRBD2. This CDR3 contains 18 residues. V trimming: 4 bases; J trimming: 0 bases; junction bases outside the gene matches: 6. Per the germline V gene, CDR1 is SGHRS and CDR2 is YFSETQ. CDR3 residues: CASSQGLAGGPSTDTQYF. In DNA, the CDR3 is TGCGCCAGCAGCCAGGGACTAGCGGGGGGACCCAGCACAGATACGCAGTATTTT.

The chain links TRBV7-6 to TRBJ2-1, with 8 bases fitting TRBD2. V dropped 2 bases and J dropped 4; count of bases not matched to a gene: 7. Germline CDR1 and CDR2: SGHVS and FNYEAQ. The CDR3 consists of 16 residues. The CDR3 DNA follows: TGTGCCAGCAGCTTAAATCAGCGGGGGTATTACAATGAGCAGTTCTTC. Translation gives CASSLNQRGYYNEQFF.

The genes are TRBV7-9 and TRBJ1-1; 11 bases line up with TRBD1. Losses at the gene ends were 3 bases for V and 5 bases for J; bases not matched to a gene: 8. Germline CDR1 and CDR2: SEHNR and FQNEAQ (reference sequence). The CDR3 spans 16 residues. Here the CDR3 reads CASSFGTGGVLTEAFF. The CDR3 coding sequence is TGTGCCAGCAGCTTTGGGACAGGGGGGGTTTTGACTGAAGCTTTCTTT.

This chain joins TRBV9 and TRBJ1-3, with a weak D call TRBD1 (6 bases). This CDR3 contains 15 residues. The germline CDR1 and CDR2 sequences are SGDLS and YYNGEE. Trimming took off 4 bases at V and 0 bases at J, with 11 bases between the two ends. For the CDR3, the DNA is TGTGCCAGCAGCCCCTGGGACAACTCTGGAAACACCATATATTTT. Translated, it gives CASSPWDNSGNTIYF.

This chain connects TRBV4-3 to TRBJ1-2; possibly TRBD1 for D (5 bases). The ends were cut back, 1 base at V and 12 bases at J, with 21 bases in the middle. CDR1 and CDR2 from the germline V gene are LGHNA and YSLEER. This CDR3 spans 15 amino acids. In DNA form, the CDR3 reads TGCGCCAGCAGCCAAGGGCGACAGTGGGCGTACGGCCACACCTTC. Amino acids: CASSQGRQWAYGHTF.

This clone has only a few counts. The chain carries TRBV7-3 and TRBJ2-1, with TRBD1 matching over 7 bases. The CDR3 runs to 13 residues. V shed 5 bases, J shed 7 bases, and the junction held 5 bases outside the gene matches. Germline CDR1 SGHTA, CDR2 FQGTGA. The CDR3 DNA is TGTGCCAGCAGCCCGGGACAGTCAAATGAGCAGTTCTTC. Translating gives CASSPGQSNEQFF.

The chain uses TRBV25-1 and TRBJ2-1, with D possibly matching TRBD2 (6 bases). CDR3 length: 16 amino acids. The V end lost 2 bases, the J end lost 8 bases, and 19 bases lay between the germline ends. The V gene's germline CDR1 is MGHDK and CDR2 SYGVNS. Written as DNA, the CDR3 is TGTGCCAGCAGTGAAGTACTAGCTAAACTGTGGGATGAGCAGTTCTTC. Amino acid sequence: CASSEVLAKLWDEQFF. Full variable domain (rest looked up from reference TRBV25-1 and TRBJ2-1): EADIYQTPRYLVIGTGKKITLECSQTMGHDKMYWYQQDPGMELHLIHYSYGVNSTEKGDLSSESTVSRIRTEHFPLTLESARPSHTSQYLCASSEVLAKLWDEQFFGPGTRLTVL.